These 18 T cell receptor beta chains originate from one sample sequenced in a study of technical replicates of blood from a handful of donors. Clones were read by immunoSEQ multiplex PCR, and TCRdb kept only the in-frame ones, dropping some. The sample holds 100,000 or so clones, just under 95% seen once. What was sequenced was T cells isolated from PBMCs. These receptors originate from a human donor in good health.

This sequence joins TRBV18 and TRBJ2-3, with TRBD2 matching over 9 bases. Germline CDR1 is KGHSH and CDR2 is LQKENI. The CDR3 sequence is 15 residues long. V trimming: 8 bases; J trimming: 4 bases; junction bases outside the gene matches: 10. The CDR3 region has the DNA TGTGCCAGCCACCGAAGGGCGGGAGGGCCAGATACGCAGTATTTT. Its translation: CASHRRAGGPDTQYF.

This chain connects TRBV19 to TRBJ2-3; no clear D. Germline-derived CDR1 and CDR2 are LNHDA and SQIVND (reference sequence). This CDR3 region has 14 residues. Trimming left V 6 bases short and J 0 bases short, with 10 bases between. The CDR3 reads CASRNAASTDTQYF. The CDR3 DNA is TGTGCCAGTAGAAATGCGGCTAGCACAGATACGCAGTATTTT.

The chain carries TRBV9 and TRBJ1-3; possibly TRBD1 for D (6 bases). Germline CDR1 and CDR2: SGDLS and YYNGEE. Trimming stripped 4 bases from V and 5 bases from J, with 19 bases between. The CDR3 has 16 amino acids. CDR3 sequence: CASSSRRQETRNTIYF. The CDR3 DNA reads TGTGCCAGCAGCTCCCGACGACAGGAGACCCGAAACACCATATATTTT.

The chain combines TRBV9 with TRBJ2-1, with TRBD1 as a possible D gene (6 bases). The V end was cut by 3 bases, the J end by 5 bases, with 9 bases between. The germline CDR1 and CDR2 sequences are SGDLS and YYNGEE. This CDR3 has 13 residues. CDR3 protein: CASSGGGNNEQFF. The CDR3 DNA follows: TGTGCCAGCAGCGGAGGGGGAAACAATGAGCAGTTCTTC.

This clone was seen a single time. This chain's CDR3 is CASSTGLVNTEAFF. The CDR3 DNA reads TGTGCCAGCAGTACGGGACTCGTCAACACTGAAGCTTTCTTT. This sequence joins TRBV6-5 and TRBJ1-1; D is possibly TRBD1 (5 bases). This CDR3 is 14 amino acids long. Trimming cost V 5 bases and J 2 bases, with 12 bases left between them. Germline-derived CDR1 and CDR2 are MNHEY and SVGAGI.

This clone was counted a single time. This rearrangement joins TRBV6-6 to TRBJ1-3; D is unclear. Germline loops: CDR1 MNHNY, CDR2 SVGAGI (reference sequence). The CDR3 is made up of 14 amino acids. The ends were cut back, 7 bases at V and 3 bases at J, with 13 bases in the middle. CDR3 DNA sequence: TGTGCCAGCATCTTGGGCGCAAATGGAAACACCATATATTTT. It codes for CASILGANGNTIYF.

CDR3 coding DNA: TGTGCCAGCGTCCAGGGGGGTGCGCAGTATTTT. Translating it yields CASVQGGAQYF. This sequence joins TRBV2 and TRBJ2-3, with D perhaps matching TRBD1 (7 bases). Looked up from germline, CDR1 is SNHLY and CDR2 is FYNNEI. This CDR3 spans 11 amino acids. V lost 8 bases and J 10 bases, leaving 13 bases between the germline ends. Filled out from reference TRBV2 and TRBJ2-3, the complete variable domain reads EPEVTQTPSHQVTQMGQEVILRCVPISNHLYFYWYRQILGQKVEFLVSFYNNEISEKSEIFDDQFSVERPDGSNFTLKIRSTKLEDSAMYFCASVQGGAQYFGPGTRLTVL.

This chain uses TRBV13 with TRBJ2-5; TRBD2 is a possible D gene (6 bases). The CDR3 is 13 amino acids. The V gene lost 5 bases and the J gene lost 3 bases, with 10 bases spanning the gap. CDR1 PRHDT and CDR2 FYEKMQ come from the germline V gene (reference sequence). The CDR3, as DNA: TGTGCCAGCAGCCTTCGACTAGAAGAGACCCAGTACTTC. Translating gives CASSLRLEETQYF.

The chain recombines TRBV10-2 with TRBJ1-6; no reliable D call. In germline, CDR1 is WSHSY, CDR2 SAAADI. V shed 8 bases and J shed 5 bases, with 10 bases lying between them. The CDR3 contains 13 residues. Here the CDR3 reads CASHAGNNSPLHF. The CDR3 DNA reads as TGCGCCAGCCACGCGGGGAATAATTCACCCCTCCACTTT.

The V and J genes are TRBV18 and TRBJ2-5, with D perhaps TRBD1 (5 bases). The germline V gene has CDR1 KGHSH and CDR2 LQKENI. This CDR3 region has 15 residues. Between the trimmed V and J ends, which lost 2 bases and 4 bases, there was a span of 14 bases. The CDR3 reads CASSPFQGIGETQYF. Here the CDR3 DNA reads TGTGCCAGCTCACCATTTCAGGGCATAGGAGAGACCCAGTACTTC. Full variable domain (remainder filled in from reference TRBV18 and TRBJ2-5): NAGVMQNPRHLVRRRGQEARLRCSPMKGHSHVYWYRQLPEEGLKFMVYLQKENIIDESGMPKERFSAEFPKEGPSILRIQQVVRGDSAAYFCASSPFQGIGETQYFGPGTRLLVL.

This clone was counted at least ten times. The chain recombines TRBV10-3 with TRBJ1-5; no clear D gene. CDR1 and CDR2 (germline): ENHRY, SYGVKD. This CDR3 has 12 amino acids. The V end was cut by 6 bases, the J end by 4 bases, with 7 bases between. CDR3 sequence reads: CAISPTNQPQHF. In DNA form, the CDR3 reads TGTGCCATCAGCCCGACTAATCAGCCCCAGCATTTT.

The V call is TRBV6-4, the J call TRBJ2-7; possible D gene TRBD1, 5 bases. CDR1 MRHNA and CDR2 SNTAGT come from the germline V gene. The CDR3 length is 14 residues. Trimming removed 4 bases at V and 3 bases at J, with 13 bases between. CDR3 in amino acids: CASSVGTGGYEQYF. The CDR3 coding sequence is TGTGCCAGCAGTGTAGGTACAGGTGGCTACGAGCAGTACTTC.

V usage is TRBV27 and J usage is TRBJ1-3, with 8 positions matching TRBD1. Germline V gene sequence: CDR1 MNHEY, CDR2 SMNVEV (reference sequence). V trimming: 5 bases; J trimming: 0 bases; junction bases outside the gene matches: 3. The CDR3 is 15 residues long. The CDR3 DNA follows: TGTGCCAGCAGTCCGGACAGGGCCTCTGGAAACACCATATATTTT. Protein sequence: CASSPDRASGNTIYF.

DNA of the CDR3: TGTGCCAGCAGTGGTTTACGGGGGGGGACCTACGAGCAGTACTTC. This codes for CASSGLRGGTYEQYF. The chain carries TRBV2 and TRBJ2-7, with 8 bases matching TRBD2. With V trimmed by 4 bases and J by 2 bases, 7 bases remained unmatched. CDR1 is SNHLY, CDR2 FYNNEI, per germline. This CDR3 has 15 amino acids.

The chain carries TRBV18 and TRBJ1-1; D gene unclear. V lost 2 bases and J 1 base, leaving 8 bases between the germline ends. The CDR3 runs 14 residues. Germline CDR1 KGHSH, CDR2 LQKENI. The CDR3 sequence is CASSPAGRNTEAFF. In DNA form, the CDR3 reads TGTGCCAGCTCACCAGCTGGGAGGAACACTGAAGCTTTCTTT.

This clone was found a few times. V gene TRBV18 combines with J gene TRBJ2-7, with TRBD2 matching 8 bases. Germline V gives CDR1 KGHSH, CDR2 LQKENI. The CDR3 spans 15 residues. J gave up 5 bases and V 3 bases, and 9 bases lay outside the gene matches. In DNA, the CDR3 is TGTGCCAGCTCACCGCCGGGGGGGGCGTCGAACGAGCAGTACTTC. It yields the protein CASSPPGGASNEQYF.

The rearrangement links TRBV5-6 to TRBJ2-5; a weak D match, TRBD2 (6 bases). Deletions cut 4 bases from V and 1 base from J, with 14 bases between. This CDR3 contains 15 residues. Germline-derived CDR1 and CDR2 are SGHDT and YYEEEE. The CDR3 DNA reads TGTGCCAGCAGCCAGTACGGGACTTTCCAAGAGACCCAGTACTTC. Its protein is CASSQYGTFQETQYF.

This clone was seen just once. J is TRBJ1-4 and V is TRBV4-1, with 8 bases matching TRBD1. This CDR3 has 16 residues. V shed 4 bases and J 0 bases; nucleotides not matched to a gene: 4. CDR1 and CDR2 from the germline V gene are MGHRA and YSYEKL. The CDR3 spells CASSRGQASTNEKLFF. The CDR3 DNA follows: TGCGCCAGCAGCCGGGGACAGGCTTCAACTAATGAAAAACTGTTTTTT.